The 9 T cell receptor beta chains listed next were all sequenced from one sample in a study of blood T cell repertoires in COVID-19. Repertoires were generated with immunoSEQ multiplex PCR, while TCRdb's copy carries only in-frame clones and drops some. Among more than 150,000 clones listed, 84% were seen once. Sequenced sample: PBMCs or T cells enriched from blood (not recorded which). The receptors shown here come from a woman in her 50s who had recovered from COVID-19.

V is TRBV3-1 (or the pseudogene TRBV3-2) and J is TRBJ1-1; maybe TRBD1 (6 bases). This CDR3 contains 11 residues. V lost 1 base and J 11 bases, leaving 8 bases between the germline ends. Germline loops: CDR1 LGHDT, CDR2 YNNKEL (reference sequence). The DNA of the CDR3 is TGTGCCAGCAGCCAAGGGACAGTCGCTTTCTTT. This codes for CASSQGTVAFF.

The rearrangement links TRBV3-1 (or the pseudogene TRBV3-2) to TRBJ1-2; a weak D match, TRBD1 (6 bases). Germline V CDR1 and CDR2: LGHDT, YNNKEL (reference sequence). With 0 bases removed from V and 6 bases from J, the gap between germline ends came to 11 bases. The CDR3 runs 14 residues. CDR3 loop: CASSQDVRQDGYTF. In DNA form, the CDR3 reads TGTGCCAGCAGCCAAGATGTCCGACAGGATGGCTACACCTTC.

The V and J genes are TRBV5-6 and TRBJ2-1, with 11 bases aligning to TRBD2. The CDR3 consists of 16 residues. Trimming took 2 bases from V and 10 from J; bases not matched to a gene: 11. Germline CDR1 is SGHDT and CDR2 is YYEEEE. CDR3: CASSFGLTSGEGEQFF. The CDR3 nucleotides are TGTGCCAGCAGCTTTGGCCTGACTAGCGGGGAAGGAGAGCAGTTCTTC.

The V and J genes are TRBV28 and TRBJ2-4, with 7 bases aligning to TRBD2. Per germline, CDR1 MDHEN and CDR2 SYDVKM. This CDR3 spans 14 amino acids. The J segment lost 8 bases and the V segment lost 4 bases, leaving 8 bases of the junction unmatched. The CDR3 DNA sequence: TGTGCCAGCAGTTCCGCCGGGGCGGGGGACATTCAGTACTTC. Translating it yields CASSSAGAGDIQYF.

The J gene is TRBJ2-6, the V gene TRBV28; D is unresolved. CDR3 length: 14 residues. Trimming pared 7 bases from V and 2 bases from J, leaving 9 bases between. CDR1 and CDR2 (germline): MDHEN, SYDVKM. The CDR3 sequence is CASIRTAGANVLTF. CDR3 nucleotide sequence: TGTGCCAGCATCAGAACAGCTGGGGCCAACGTCCTGACTTTC.

The chain is built from TRBV18 and TRBJ2-1; the match to TRBD2 covers 10 bases. Germline-derived CDR1 and CDR2 are KGHSH and LQKENI. The J segment lost 0 bases and the V segment lost 1 base, leaving 9 bases of the junction unmatched. The CDR3 is 19 residues long. The CDR3 protein is CASSPRALAGSSSYNEQFF. The CDR3 DNA sequence: TGTGCCAGCTCACCACGAGCACTAGCGGGATCGAGCTCCTACAATGAGCAGTTCTTC.

The chain has TRBV28 and TRBJ2-2; 11 bases align to TRBD1. V shed 5 bases and J 7 bases; nucleotides not matched to a gene: 18. The germline V gene has CDR1 MDHEN and CDR2 SYDVKM. This CDR3 is 19 amino acids long. The CDR3 DNA is TGTGCCAGCAGTCTAGGACAGGGGGCTAAATCGGGTTTAGTCGGGGAGCTGTTTTTT. Protein product: CASSLGQGAKSGLVGELFF.

This chain links TRBV7-2 with TRBJ2-1; 8 nucleotides align to TRBD1. This CDR3 comprises 16 residues. The junction had 6 bases not matched to a gene; V was cut back by 5 bases and J by 0 bases. Germline CDR1 reads SGHTA; CDR2 reads FQGNSA. The DNA of the CDR3 is TGTGCCAGCAGCCCCTGGACAGGGAGCTCCTACAATGAGCAGTTCTTC. It specifies CASSPWTGSSYNEQFF.

The rearrangement uses TRBV30 and TRBJ2-6; no clear D gene. This CDR3 is built from 17 residues. The ends were cut back, 4 bases at V and 0 bases at J, with 16 bases in the middle. Germline V gene lookup returns CDR1 GTSNPN and CDR2 SVGIG (reference sequence). DNA of the CDR3: TGTGCCTGGATAAAAATTACGGTCTACTCTGGGGCCAACGTCCTGACTTTC. Translated: CAWIKITVYSGANVLTF. Full variable domain (missing parts from reference TRBV30 and TRBJ2-6): SQTIHQWPATLVQPVGSPLSLECTVEGTSNPNLYWYRQAAGRGLQLLFYSVGIGQISSEVPQNLSASRPQDRQFILSSKKLLLSDSGFYLCAWIKITVYSGANVLTFGAGSRLTVL.